This TCR beta chain was retrieved from a study of T cells in Graves' hyperthyroidism and ophthalmopathy. Study-level background: Sampling of peripheral blood happened at initial diagnosis, prior to any treatment.

Germline V CDR1 and CDR2: DFQATT, SNEGSKA (reference sequence). The CDR3 spans 8 residues. V dropped 8 bases and J dropped 6 bases, with 3 bases sitting between them. This clonotype has a count of ten or more. Amplification yielded TCR beta CDR3 regions, with RNA transcripts as the source. HTBI primers drove first-round RT-PCR of the TCR CDR3. TCRdb recomputed calls from the multiplex PCR reads with MiXCR, one row per CDR3 protein. The sample has around 450,000 distinct CDR3 sequences, around a sixth seen once; the top ten hold roughly 7.4%. Using around 10 ml of fresh peripheral blood, PBMCs were prepared.

The source material was blood. This receptor was identified in a woman aged 18 to 35 with Graves' hyperthyroidism. This chain connects TRBV20-1 to TRBJ2-3; D call uncertain. CDR3 residues: CSPDTQYF. The DNA for the CDR3 is TGCAGTCCCGATACGCAGTATTTT.